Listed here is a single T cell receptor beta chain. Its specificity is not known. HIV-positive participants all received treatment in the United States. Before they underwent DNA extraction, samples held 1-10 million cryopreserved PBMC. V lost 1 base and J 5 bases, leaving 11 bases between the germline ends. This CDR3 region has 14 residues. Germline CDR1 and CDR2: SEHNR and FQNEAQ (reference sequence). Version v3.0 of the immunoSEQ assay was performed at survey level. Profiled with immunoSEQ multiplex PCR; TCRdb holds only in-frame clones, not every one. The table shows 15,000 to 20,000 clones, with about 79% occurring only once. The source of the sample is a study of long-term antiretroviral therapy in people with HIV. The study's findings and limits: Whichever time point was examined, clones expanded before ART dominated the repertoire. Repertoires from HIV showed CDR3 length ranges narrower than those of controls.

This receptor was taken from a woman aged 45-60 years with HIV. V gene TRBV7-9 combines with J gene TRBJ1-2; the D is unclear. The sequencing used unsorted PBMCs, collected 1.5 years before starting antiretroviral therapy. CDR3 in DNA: TGTGCCAGCAGCTTAGGGGGATCTGGGTATGGCTACACCTTC. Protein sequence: CASSLGGSGYGYTF.